This T cell receptor beta chain was sequenced for a study of shared clonotypes between healthy human individuals (dated by TCRdb to the early 2020s). About the study as a whole: A couple of women and three men aged 18 to 49 years were included in the cohort. For each donor, CD4 naive and CD4 memory were each run on three plates, CD8 naive on two plates, and CD8 memory on one plate. Blood TCR repertoires of five healthy adults were deeply sequenced to estimate repertoire size and the extent of clonotype sharing between individuals. To increase sequencing depth and limit assay-specific biases, TCR repertoire library preparation and sequencing were carried out by different laboratories using diverse techniques. Each donor's leukapheresis produced roughly between roughly 0.9 and 9 billion PBMCs.

Concerning this clone: Its antigen is unknown. No much larger clone exists at a distance of one base, and base qualities are not known.

Using the deep immunoSEQ assay, multiplex PCR amplified TCR CDR3 regions from genomic DNA. Extracted genomic DNA from each cell subset was distributed evenly across all wells of several immunoSEQ 96-well plates, and each plate was treated as a replicate. For sorted subsets, roughly 200 ng genomic DNA, equal to tens of thousands of T cell genomes, was loaded into each replicate PCR. Purified libraries were quantified with a Qubit 3.0 fluorometer, sized on a Bioanalyzer 2100, and re-quantified with the KAPA Library Quantification kit. Every immunoSEQ 96-well plate was sequenced on a dedicated single-read 150-cycle Illumina NextSeq 550 flow cell. In the authors' own workflow: Because the immunoSEQ output included only junctional sequences and no quality scores, the filtering could not be the same as the filtering used for full-length reads. To assign V/J genes and CDR3, sequences were annotated using PyIR, a Python wrapper for IgBLAST v1.9, with IMGT germline references. Reads were filtered out if the reads had weak V/J assignments (E-value above 1e-6), no CDR3, stop codons, out-of-frame junctions, or ambiguous translated residues. V3J clonotypes were defined as sequences sharing the same inferred V gene, J gene, and CDR3 amino acid sequence. To compute the percentage overlap between repertoires, the number of shared unique clonotypes was divided by the size of the smaller repertoire. Repertoire richness was assessed with RTK rarefaction, the Chao1 estimator, and Recon v2.1 estimates of unobserved clonotypes. For all TCRbeta clonotypes obtained by the gDNA method from a handful of donors, generation probabilities were computed with OLGA. TCRdb limited this immuneACCESS table to in-frame rearrangements with V and J called. A share of clones is missing; checked studies link under half to unresolved V genes, and the rest is unexplained. For V, J and clone size, that table is used; D and trimming come from the DNA. A total of about 2.3 million clones appear in this sample, approximately 93% of them only once. The top ten constitute 0.39% of the sample.

Between the V and J ends, shortened by 1 base and 3 bases respectively, the junction contains 7 bases. Reading the germline V gene gives CDR1 SGDLS and CDR2 YYNGEE. Measured from the cysteine to the phenylalanine, the CDR3 is 13 residues long. Just the 39-base CDR3 DNA is kept, in frame starting at base 1. General study outcomes and caveats: The genetic and exposure-history diversity represented was limited by the small number of donors. Estimated clonotype richness was generally larger for naive than for memory subsets. Incomplete sequencing was indicated by rarefaction of sorted-subset datasets, despite the large sequencing depth. Sampling was restricted to blood, and TCR repertoires in tissue are likely to differ from TCR repertoires in blood. About 4.5% of naive CD4, roughly 3.5% of naive CD8, 2% to 2.5% of memory CD4, and 0.35% to 0.5% of memory CD8 clonotypes were shared across several donors. Pairwise subsampling led to the expectation that sequencing depth would affect the degree of clonotype sharing among donors. Clonotypes shared by all four sorted-subset donors showed higher generation probabilities than non-shared clonotypes.

The donors were healthy, HIV-negative adults with no recently reported acute infections or vaccinations. All donors were Caucasian adults living in Nashville, Tennessee, USA. Magnetic negative selection was used to enrich CD4+ T cells, after which naive cells were positively selected on CD45RA and the negative fraction became the memory subset. After blood collection by leukapheresis, PBMCs were isolated using Ficoll-Histopaque density gradient centrifugation and then cryopreserved in the vapor phase of liquid nitrogen. Analytical flow cytometry was used to check the purity and quantity of each magnetically sorted T cell population. Each sorted fraction had its genomic DNA isolated and then quantified by UV absorbance on a Nanodrop 2000c.

The V and J segments used are TRBV9 and TRBJ1-1, with the D gene not clear enough to name. The receptor comes from a man younger than 30 in good health. Some clones in this sample may be carry-over from other donors' samples. Sequencing used naive CD4+ T cells from PBMCs. The cell subset or site label, read with the paper, signifies: CD45RA+ positively selected. The DNA sequence reads TGTGCCAGCAGCGTAATGCGGGACACTGAAGCTTTCTTT. Its amino acids are CASSVMRDTEAFF.